This T cell receptor beta chain was obtained from a study of blood T cell repertoires in COVID-19. Background on the study: Acute-phase and convalescent COVID-19 samples originated in the United States, Italy and Spain. PBMCs, B-cell-depleted T cells, or T cells were the source of the cDNA or gDNA that made up the material.

Original processing notes: Reference gene primer amplification in the assay estimated nucleated cell counts. Clones were read by immunoSEQ multiplex PCR, and TCRdb kept only the in-frame ones, dropping some. V and J calls and clone size are given by that table; D and trimming were obtained from the DNA. In the table there are roughly 200,000 clones, about 85% of which are singletons. With V trimmed by 4 bases and J by 3 bases, 9 bases remained unmatched. Germline-derived CDR1 and CDR2 are SQVTM and ANQGSEA. CDR3 length equals 15 residues. The J gene is TRBJ2-1, the V gene TRBV29-1; 7 nucleotides match TRBD2. This sequence was found in a man aged 55 to 70 with active or convalescent COVID-19. The sequenced sample was peripheral blood. CDR3 in amino acids: CSVGFSGSFYNEQFF. The CDR3 coding sequence is TGCAGCGTTGGGTTTAGCGGGTCCTTCTACAATGAGCAGTTCTTC.